This T cell receptor beta chain was sequenced for a study of patients and donors after allogeneic stem cell transplantation. Germline V gives CDR1 SGHRS, CDR2 YFSETQ. This CDR3 region has 15 residues. J lost 5 bases, V lost 0 bases, and 7 bases had no gene match. TCRdb re-called the RT-PCR reads with MiXCR, one entry per CDR3 protein. The sample shows about 400,000 distinct CDR3 sequences, 16% of them seen only once. This clonotype has a handful of counts. Specimen: blood, either unsorted or a sorted T cell fraction (not recorded which). The receptor's source is a human donor who was either an allogeneic HSCT recipient or a stem cell or donor lymphocyte infusion donor (not recorded which). It is not recorded whose cells these are; they may come from a transplant donor. J is TRBJ1-1 and V is TRBV5-1; TRBD1 matches at 7 bases. CDR3 nucleotide sequence: TGCGCCAGCAGCTTGGATGCAGGGGGAAGGACTGAAGCTTTCTTT. This codes for CASSLDAGGRTEAFF. Full variable domain (outside the CDR3, taken from reference TRBV5-1 and TRBJ1-1): KAGVTQTPRYLIKTRGQQVTLSCSPISGHRSVSWYQQTPGQGLQFLFEYFSETQRNKGNFPGRFSGRQFSNSRSEMNVSTLELGDSALYLCASSLDAGGRTEAFFGQGTRLTVV.